The 15 T cell receptor beta chains listed next were all sequenced from one sample in a study of T-cell reconstitution after alpha-beta-depleted transplantation in children. The authors prepared the TCRbeta library with unique molecular identifiers. TCRdb reprocessed the PCR reads via MiXCR and lists one record per CDR3 protein. The data contain 60,000 to 85,000 distinct CDR3 sequences, 15% to 20% of them singletons. Source: PBMCs, mostly from graft donor cells, taken 360 days after TCRalphabeta/CD19-depleted stem cell transplant. The receptor set was obtained from a male patient aged 2 to 10 who had a stem cell transplant for acute lymphoblastic leukemia, so the T cells may come from the graft donor.

The chain uses TRBV7-6 and TRBJ2-7; possible D gene TRBD2, 5 bases. Trimming removed 1 base at V and 0 bases at J, with 10 bases between. This CDR3 spans 15 amino acids. From germline, CDR1 is SGHVS and CDR2 FNYEAQ. As DNA, the CDR3 is TGTGCCAGCAGCTTAGAAGGCGGGTCCTCCTACGAGCAGTACTTC. Amino acid sequence: CASSLEGGSSYEQYF.

The chain joins TRBV12-3 or TRBV12-4 to TRBJ2-5, with 9 bases fitting TRBD1. With V trimmed by 3 bases and J by 1 base, 9 bases remained unmatched. There are 17 residues in the CDR3. DNA for the CDR3: TGTGCCAGCAGTTTTCCCGACAGGGGGGCACTCCAAGAGACCCAGTACTTC. This translates into CASSFPDRGALQETQYF.

The chain is built from TRBV5-1 and TRBJ2-1; 12 bases fit TRBD2. Germline V lookup: CDR1 SGHRS, CDR2 YFSETQ. This CDR3 is built from 18 residues. With 2 bases clipped from V and 10 bases from J, the junction kept 16 bases outside the gene matches. CDR3 sequence reads: CASSFLAGGPSLRREQFF. As DNA, the CDR3 is TGCGCCAGCAGCTTTCTAGCGGGAGGGCCCTCTCTTCGCCGAGAGCAGTTCTTC.

V and J are TRBV5-1 and TRBJ2-5, with D unclear. CDR3 length equals 12 residues. CDR1 SGHRS and CDR2 YFSETQ come from the germline V gene. V shed 5 bases and J shed 4 bases, with 9 bases lying between them. CDR3 residues: CASSRVRETQYF. CDR3 in DNA: TGCGCCAGCAGTAGGGTTCGAGAGACCCAGTACTTC.

This clonotype occurred a few times. The V call is TRBV21-1, the J call TRBJ2-7. TRBV21-1 is noted as a pseudogene. The CDR3 is made up of 10 amino acids. CDR3 loop: CASPAYEQYF. In nucleotides, the CDR3 is TGTGCCAGCCCGGCCTACGAGCAGTACTTC.

This clonotype showed up just a few times. J is TRBJ2-4 and V is TRBV11-2; D perhaps matches TRBD1 (6 bases). The CDR3 sequence is 18 residues long. Trimming cost V 5 bases and J 0 bases, with 20 bases left between them. Looked up from germline, CDR1 is SGHAT and CDR2 is FQNNGV. CDR3 sequence: CASSPELTGRLAKNIQYF. DNA of the CDR3: TGTGCCAGCAGCCCCGAACTGACAGGCAGATTAGCCAAAAACATTCAGTACTTC.

This clonotype was observed a few times. The chain links TRBV29-1 to TRBJ2-7, with 7 bases fitting TRBD2. Per the germline V gene, CDR1 is SQVTM and CDR2 is ANQGSEA. This CDR3 is 15 amino acids long. V was clipped by 0 bases and J by 0 bases; unmatched bases: 5. CDR3 sequence (DNA): TGCAGCGTTGAAGATCACGGCGGGAGCTCCTACGAGCAGTACTTC. Its protein product is CSVEDHGGSSYEQYF.

The table lists this clonotype with a few counts. The chain is built from TRBV12-3 or TRBV12-4 and TRBJ2-7, with D possibly TRBD2 on 5 matching bases. CDR3 length equals 17 residues. Trimming stripped 5 bases from V and 1 base from J, with 21 bases between. This CDR3 reads CASSSRGRPDSSYEQYF. DNA for the CDR3: TGTGCCAGCAGTAGTCGAGGACGGCCGGACTCTTCCTACGAGCAGTACTTC.

This clonotype was seen more than once but under ten times. CDR3 coding DNA: TGCGCCAGCAGCTTGGGCGGGGTCCCGGAGACCCAGTACTTC. Its protein product is CASSLGGVPETQYF. This chain links TRBV5-1 with TRBJ2-5; the D gene is possibly TRBD2 (6 bases). The germline V gene encodes CDR1 SGHRS and CDR2 YFSETQ. The CDR3 extends over 14 amino acids. Trimming shortened V by 0 bases and J by 5 bases, and 11 bases separated the two germline ends.

The chain joins TRBV10-3 to TRBJ2-1; TRBD2 matches 13 bases. Germline CDR1 and CDR2: ENHRY and SYGVKD. This CDR3 region has 18 residues. Trimming cost V 4 bases and J 4 bases; bases outside gene matches: 10. This chain's CDR3 is CAISGTSGRARTYNEQFF. DNA for the CDR3: TGTGCCATCAGTGGTACTAGCGGGAGGGCTCGCACTTACAATGAGCAGTTCTTC.

This clonotype has a handful of counts. The chain combines TRBV12-3 or TRBV12-4 with TRBJ2-2; 12 bases agree with TRBD1. The CDR3 loop spans 15 amino acids. After removal of 5 bases from V and 7 bases from J, the junction contained 5 bases not matched to a gene. CDR3 DNA: TGTGCCAGCAGTCCGGGACAGGGGGCTGGCGGGGAGCTGTTTTTT. Amino acids: CASSPGQGAGGELFF.

In its sample, this clonotype was seen a few times. The rearrangement joins TRBV21-1 to TRBJ2-3. TRBV21-1 has pseudogene status. The CDR3 spans 16 residues. This chain's CDR3 is CASSKVRSASTDTQYF. CDR3 DNA sequence: TGTGCCAGCAGCAAAGTGCGAAGCGCGAGCACAGATACGCAGTATTTT.

This clonotype turned up a few times. This chain joins TRBV3-1 and TRBJ2-7; the D is unclear. The CDR3 spans 14 residues. Trimming pared 0 bases from V and 1 base from J, leaving 7 bases between. Germline V gene data show CDR1 as LGHDT and CDR2 as YNNKEL (reference sequence). The CDR3 coding sequence is TGTGCCAGCAGCCAAGATGCCTTTTCCTACGAGCAGTACTTC. This translates into CASSQDAFSYEQYF.

The chain is built from TRBV6-1 and TRBJ2-2, with 9 nucleotides matching TRBD1. The ends lost 4 bases at V and 8 bases at J; junction bases unmatched: 8. CDR1 is MNHNS, CDR2 SASEGT, per germline. The CDR3 spans 15 residues. The DNA of the CDR3 is TGTGCCAGCAGTGTTACGGACAGGGGCAAAGGGGAGCTGTTTTTT. Amino acids: CASSVTDRGKGELFF.

This clonotype was seen only a few times. The gene calls are TRBV29-1 and TRBJ2-7; TRBD2 might be the D (6 bases). Germline V gives CDR1 SQVTM, CDR2 ANQGSEA. V was shortened by 5 bases and J by 7 bases, with 18 bases between the two germline ends. This CDR3 is 13 amino acids long. The CDR3 DNA sequence: TGCAGCGTTCGAAGTCGCGGGGATAGGGAGCAGTACTTC. Encoded protein: CSVRSRGDREQYF.